This T cell receptor beta chain was captured in a study of T-cell reconstitution after alpha-beta-depleted transplantation in children. The germline V and J ends were trimmed by 3 bases and 4 bases, with 22 bases remaining between them. This CDR3 comprises 16 residues. Germline assignment: CDR1 DFQATT and CDR2 SNEGSKA (reference sequence). Unique molecular identifiers were built into the TCRbeta library. TCRdb redid the calling of the PCR reads with MiXCR, one entry per CDR3 protein. The sample records more than 200,000 distinct CDR3 sequences, over 20% being singletons. Study-level points and caveats: Some patients' high day-60 TCRbeta diversity was traced to surviving recipient T cells and thymic progenitors. The main origin of T-cell counts and diversity one year after transplant was newly produced T cells. Reportedly, alpha-beta T cells present about two months post-transplant originated from several hundred expanded clones of graft origin.

This clonotype occurred many times. Its antigen is as yet unknown. The source material was PBMCs, sampled before TCRalphabeta/CD19-depleted stem cell transplant. The origin of this receptor is a girl aged 2 to 10 with Fanconi anemia, due to receive a stem cell transplant. This chain uses TRBV20-1 with TRBJ2-7; D unresolved. The CDR3 nucleotides read TGCAGTGCTAGGGAAGGAGAATCCCCGGTGCCATACGAGCAGTACTTC. Amino acid sequence: CSAREGESPVPYEQYF.